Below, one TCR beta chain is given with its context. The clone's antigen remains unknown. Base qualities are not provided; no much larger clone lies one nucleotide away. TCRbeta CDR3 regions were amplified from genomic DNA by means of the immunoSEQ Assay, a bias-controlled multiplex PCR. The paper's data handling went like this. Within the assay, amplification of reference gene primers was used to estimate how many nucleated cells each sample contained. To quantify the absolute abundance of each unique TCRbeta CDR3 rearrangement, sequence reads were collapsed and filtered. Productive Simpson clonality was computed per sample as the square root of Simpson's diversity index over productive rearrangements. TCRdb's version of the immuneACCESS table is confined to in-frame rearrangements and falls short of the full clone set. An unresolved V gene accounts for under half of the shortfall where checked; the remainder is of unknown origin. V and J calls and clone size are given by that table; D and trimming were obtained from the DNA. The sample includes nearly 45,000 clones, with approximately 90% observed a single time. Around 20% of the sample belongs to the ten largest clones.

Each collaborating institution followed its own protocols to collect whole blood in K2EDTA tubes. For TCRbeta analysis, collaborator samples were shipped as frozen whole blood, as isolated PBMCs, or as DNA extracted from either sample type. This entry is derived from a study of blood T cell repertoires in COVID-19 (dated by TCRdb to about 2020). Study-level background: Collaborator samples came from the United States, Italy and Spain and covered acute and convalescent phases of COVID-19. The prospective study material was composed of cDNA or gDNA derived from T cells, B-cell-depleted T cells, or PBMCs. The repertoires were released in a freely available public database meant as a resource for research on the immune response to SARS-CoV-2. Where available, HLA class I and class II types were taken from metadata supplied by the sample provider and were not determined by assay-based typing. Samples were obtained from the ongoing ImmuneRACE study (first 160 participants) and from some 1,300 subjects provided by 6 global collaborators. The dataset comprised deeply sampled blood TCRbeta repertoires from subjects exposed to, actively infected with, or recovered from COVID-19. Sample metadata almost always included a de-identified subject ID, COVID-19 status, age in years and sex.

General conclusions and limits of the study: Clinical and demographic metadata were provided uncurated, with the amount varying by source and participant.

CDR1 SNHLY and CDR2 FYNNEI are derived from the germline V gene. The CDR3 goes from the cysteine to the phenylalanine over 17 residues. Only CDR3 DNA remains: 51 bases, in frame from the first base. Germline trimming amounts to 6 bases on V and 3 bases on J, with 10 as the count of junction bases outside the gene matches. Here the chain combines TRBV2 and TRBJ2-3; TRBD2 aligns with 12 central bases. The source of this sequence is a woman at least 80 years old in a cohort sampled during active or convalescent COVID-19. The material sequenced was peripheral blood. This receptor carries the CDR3 CASSWGPLAGGTDTQYF. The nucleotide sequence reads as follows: TGTGCCAGCAGCTGGGGCCCACTAGCGGGAGGTACAGATACGCAGTATTTT.